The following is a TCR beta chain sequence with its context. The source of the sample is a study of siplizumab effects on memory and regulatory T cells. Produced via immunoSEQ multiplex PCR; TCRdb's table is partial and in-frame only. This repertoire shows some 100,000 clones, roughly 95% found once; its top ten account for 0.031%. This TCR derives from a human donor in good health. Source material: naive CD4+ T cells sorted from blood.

CDR3 bases: TGTGCCAGCACCCCTCACACCCCCGATACGCAGTATTTT. Protein sequence: CASTPHTPDTQYF. The rearrangement links TRBV11-2 to TRBJ2-3; D ambiguous. V was clipped by 7 bases and J by 6 bases, with 14 bases between them. The CDR3 is 13 residues long. In germline, CDR1 is SGHAT, CDR2 FQNNGV.